This TCR beta chain is drawn from a study of vaccination effects on CD4 cells after COVID-19. Overall study context: Sampling occurred a median 72 days post second dose, range 14 to 241. Overall study findings and caveats: Clones induced by infection and by vaccine showed marked clonal contraction late after vaccination. The vaccine-induced clones of healthy vaccinees included only 1 of 255 that cross-reacted with common cold coronaviruses.

Antigen-specific CD4+ T cells were expanded (with viral peptide pools) by the ViraFEST assay ahead of sequencing. After roughly eleven days in culture, the CD4+ T cells were isolated. Two-dose BNT162b2 or mRNA-1273 vaccination was given to participants. Prior SARS-CoV-2 infection was absent in the vaccine recipients, as shown by negative nucleocapsid antibodies. Only in-frame clones appear in the TCRdb table, and some are missing; sequencing was by immunoSEQ multiplex PCR. The sample has more than 50,000 clones, under 85% seen once. CDR1 and CDR2 (germline): SGHTA, FQGNSA. The ends were cut back, 5 bases at V and 1 base at J, with 23 bases in the middle. This CDR3 region has 18 residues. About this clone itself: Its antigen remains unknown.

The sequence was obtained from a human donor who received a COVID-19 vaccine. The chain employs TRBV7-2 and TRBJ2-5; D is uncertain. Here the sequenced sample was CD4+ T cells from PBMCs cultured with HCoV-OC43 spike peptides, taken after COVID-19 vaccination. Sample subset: HCoV-OC43 spike overlapping peptide pool stimulation. The DNA for the CDR3 is TGTGCCAGCAGCCCGGCACGGAACGTCCGACTGATCCAAGAGACCCAGTACTTC. It specifies CASSPARNVRLIQETQYF. The variable domain in full, completed from reference TRBV7-2 and TRBJ2-5, reads GAGVSQSPSNKVTEKGKDVELRCDPISGHTALYWYRQSLGQGLEFLIYFQGNSAPDKSGLPSDRFSAERTGGSVSTLTIQRTQQEDSAVYLCASSPARNVRLIQETQYFGPGTRLLVL.